This T cell receptor beta chain was observed in a study of blood T cells in healthy people across ages. Points on this clonotype: Antigen unknown.

Healthy Caucasian individuals from Russia aged roughly 6 to 100 served as donors. A minimum of 7 million PBMCs was isolated per sample. Total RNA, at least 6 micrograms per sample, came from PBMCs. General observations from the study: Estimates of total diversity, which came from one million sequenced T cells, were considered to be underestimates.

Germline assignment: CDR1 PRHDT and CDR2 FYEKMQ (reference sequence). CDR3 size: 13 residues. With a J-beta primer mix and a sample-barcoded 5' primer, a second PCR ran 7 to 11 cycles. In TCRdb, the 5' RACE reads were re-called with MiXCR into one record per CDR3 protein. This table has around 900,000 distinct CDR3 sequences, around 26% appearing once. Sequencing was carried out using blood. The rearrangement uses TRBV13 and TRBJ2-5; 7 nucleotides agree with TRBD1. The J call may be wrong; the DNA end is better matched by TRBJ2-4. The TCR comes from a woman over 75 in good health. The CDR3 region is CASSLNRGNIQYF. The CDR3 DNA is TGTGCCAGCAGCTTAAACAGGGGAAACATTCAGTACTTC.